These 10 T cell receptor beta chains were sequenced from one sample in a study of T cell responses to AZD1222 COVID-19 vaccine. Using immunoSEQ multiplex PCR, the repertoire was profiled, and TCRdb retains in-frame clones only, with some absent. Seen here are around 63,000 clones, 85% observed once, and the top ten hold roughly 19%. Here the sequenced sample was peripheral blood, taken on day 0 of AZD1222 vaccination. Every receptor here comes from an adult in good health.

The V call is TRBV24-1, the J call TRBJ2-5; 8 bases match TRBD1. Per the germline V gene, CDR1 is KGHDR and CDR2 is SFDVKD. This CDR3 contains 12 residues. After removal of 12 bases from V and 5 bases from J, the junction contained 7 bases not matched to a gene. The CDR3 loop is CASSTGGETQYF. The CDR3 bases are TGTGCCTCTTCAACAGGGGGGGAGACCCAGTACTTC.

CDR3 in DNA: TGTGCCAGCACTAACGGAGGGGTCAATGAAAAACTGTTTTTT. Protein product: CASTNGGVNEKLFF. The chain is built from TRBV6-5 and TRBJ1-4; possibly TRBD1 for D (5 bases). The germline V and J ends were trimmed by 7 bases and 5 bases, with 14 bases remaining between them. Germline CDR1 is MNHEY and CDR2 is SVGAGI. The CDR3 consists of 14 residues.

This sequence joins TRBV12-3 or TRBV12-4 and TRBJ2-5; D call uncertain. CDR3 length: 12 amino acids. With 3 bases removed from V and 3 bases from J, the gap between germline ends came to 5 bases. CDR3 region: CASSFEEETQYF. The CDR3 nucleotides are TGTGCCAGCAGTTTCGAGGAAGAGACCCAGTACTTC.

The genes are TRBV29-1 and TRBJ1-1, with no clear D. This CDR3 is built from 12 residues. The germline CDR1 and CDR2 sequences are SQVTM and ANQGSEA. The DNA for the CDR3 is TGCATGATCAGGCCCGGGGTAGAGGAAGCTTTCTTT. It specifies CMIRPGVEEAFF.

The rearrangement uses TRBV5-8 and TRBJ1-5, with TRBD1 as a possible D gene (6 bases). Trimming cost V 0 bases and J 9 bases, with 16 bases left between them. The germline CDR1 and CDR2 sequences are SGHTS and YDEGEE. The CDR3 contains 15 residues. CDR3 DNA sequence: TGTGCCAGCAGCTTGGGGTACAGGGCCGGGGGGCCCCAGCATTTT. Its protein product is CASSLGYRAGGPQHF. Supplemented by reference TRBV5-8 and TRBJ1-5, the full variable domain reads EAGVTQSPTHLIKTRGQQATLRCSPISGHTSVYWYQQALGLGLQFLLWYDEGEERNRGNFPPRFSGRQFPNYSSELNVNALELEDSALYLCASSLGYRAGGPQHFGDGTRLSIL.

This clone was detected a few times. The chain recombines TRBV28 with TRBJ1-4; D not resolved. Trimming cost V 7 bases and J 2 bases, with 5 bases left between them. This CDR3 spans 12 amino acids. Per the germline V gene, CDR1 is MDHEN and CDR2 is SYDVKM. Written as DNA, the CDR3 is TGTGCCAGCACGTCTACTAATGAAAAACTGTTTTTT. Translated: CASTSTNEKLFF.

The V gene is TRBV15, the J gene TRBJ2-5, with TRBD1 matching over 7 bases. The CDR3 runs 15 residues. The V segment lost 2 bases and the J segment 5 bases; nucleotides outside the gene matches: 8. Germline CDR1 LNHNV, CDR2 YYDKDF (reference sequence). CDR3 sequence reads: CATSRPTGAGETQYF. The CDR3 nucleotides read TGTGCCACCAGCAGACCCACAGGGGCTGGGGAGACCCAGTACTTC.

This chain uses TRBV9 with TRBJ1-6; possibly TRBD1 for D (6 bases). The germline gives CDR1 SGDLS, CDR2 YYNGEE. V lost 0 bases and J 9 bases, leaving 13 bases between the germline ends. This CDR3 has 15 amino acids. The CDR3 DNA follows: TGTGCCAGCAGCGTAGTGGGGGCGGCGGGTTCACCCCTCCACTTT. It yields the protein CASSVVGAAGSPLHF.

V is TRBV5-8 and J is TRBJ1-2; no definite D call. V was cut by 0 bases and J by 5 bases, with 8 bases left in between. The length of the CDR3 is 13 residues. The germline V gene has CDR1 SGHTS and CDR2 YDEGEE. The CDR3 nucleotides read TGTGCCAGCAGCTTGGAGGCTGGATATGGCTACACCTTC. As protein: CASSLEAGYGYTF.

The J gene is TRBJ2-6, the V gene TRBV29-1; D possibly corresponds to TRBD2 (6 bases). The CDR3 has 16 amino acids. The germline V gene encodes CDR1 SQVTM and CDR2 ANQGSEA. Trimming shortened V by 7 bases and J by 4 bases, and 20 bases separated the two germline ends. This CDR3 reads CSAQTFGGTGANVLTF. The CDR3 nucleotides are TGCAGCGCTCAAACCTTCGGGGGAACGGGGGCCAACGTCCTGACTTTC.